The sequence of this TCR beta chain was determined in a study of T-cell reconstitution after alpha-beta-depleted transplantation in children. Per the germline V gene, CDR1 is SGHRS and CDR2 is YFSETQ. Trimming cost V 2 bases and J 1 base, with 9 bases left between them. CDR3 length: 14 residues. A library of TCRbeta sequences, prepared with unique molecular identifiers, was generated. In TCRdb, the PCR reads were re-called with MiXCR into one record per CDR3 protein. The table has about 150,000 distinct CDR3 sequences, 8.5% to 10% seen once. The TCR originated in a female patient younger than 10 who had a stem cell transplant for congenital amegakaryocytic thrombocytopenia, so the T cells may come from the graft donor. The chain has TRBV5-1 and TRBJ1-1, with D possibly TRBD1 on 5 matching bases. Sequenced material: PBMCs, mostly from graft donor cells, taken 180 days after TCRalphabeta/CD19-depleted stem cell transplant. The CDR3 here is CASSLDRQNTEAFF. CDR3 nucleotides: TGCGCCAGCAGCTTAGACAGACAGAACACTGAAGCTTTCTTT.